The 12 T cell receptor beta chains below were found in one sample sequenced in a study of blood T cell repertoires in COVID-19. Some clones are missing from TCRdb's copy, which holds only in-frame ones; the method was immunoSEQ multiplex PCR. The sample has roughly 140,000 clones; approximately 73% are singletons. The sample comprised peripheral blood. These receptors originate from a man aged 55-75 years with acute or convalescent COVID-19.

This rearrangement joins TRBV5-1 to TRBJ2-3, with TRBD1 matching 9 bases. The CDR3 runs 15 residues. The germline V gene has CDR1 SGHRS and CDR2 YFSETQ. V shed 1 base and J 1 base; nucleotides not matched to a gene: 1. CDR3 loop: CASSLRTGGTDTQYF. In DNA form, the CDR3 reads TGCGCCAGCAGCTTGAGGACAGGGGGCACAGATACGCAGTATTTT.

V gene TRBV13 combines with J gene TRBJ2-6; D not certain. V shed 8 bases and J shed 4 bases, with 6 bases lying between them. There are 12 residues in the CDR3. Germline V gene sequence: CDR1 PRHDT, CDR2 FYEKMQ (reference sequence). The CDR3 loop reads CASLGGANVLTF. The CDR3 DNA sequence: TGTGCCAGCCTAGGCGGGGCCAACGTCCTGACTTTC.

The V and J genes are TRBV11-2 and TRBJ2-1; 8 bases are shared with TRBD2. This CDR3 has 15 amino acids. In germline, CDR1 is SGHAT, CDR2 FQNNGV. V lost 6 bases and J lost 4; bases outside the gene matches: 8. The CDR3 sequence: CASRWPGGPYNEQFF. The CDR3 nucleotides are TGTGCCAGCAGATGGCCGGGAGGGCCTTACAATGAGCAGTTCTTC.

J is TRBJ1-4 and V is TRBV5-1; 7 positions match TRBD1. The V and J ends lost 4 bases and 7 bases, in that order; junction bases with no gene match: 7. Germline V CDR1 and CDR2: SGHRS, YFSETQ. This CDR3 has 14 residues. DNA for the CDR3: TGCGCCAGCAGCCTACAGGGGCCCCGTGAAAAACTGTTTTTT. Translated, it gives CASSLQGPREKLFF.

The chain carries TRBV28 and TRBJ2-3; possibly TRBD2 for D (5 bases). This CDR3 comprises 15 residues. Trimming took 5 bases from V and 6 from J, leaving 18 bases between them. The germline gives CDR1 MDHEN, CDR2 SYDVKM. The CDR3 coding sequence is TGTGCCAGCAGTAGAGAAGCGGAATCAAGGGATACGCAGTATTTT. This sequence encodes CASSREAESRDTQYF.

This rearrangement joins TRBV7-8 to TRBJ2-7, with D perhaps TRBD2 (5 bases). This CDR3 comprises 15 residues. V lost 4 bases and J lost 1, with 14 bases in between. Germline V gives CDR1 SGHVS, CDR2 FQNEAQ. The CDR3: CASSSPEDSSYEQYF. The CDR3, as DNA: TGTGCCAGCAGCTCCCCAGAGGACTCGTCCTACGAGCAGTACTTC.

Here the CDR3 reads CASSQTPVSTDTQYF. The CDR3, as DNA: TGTGCCAGCAGCCAAACCCCAGTGAGCACAGATACGCAGTATTTT. This chain joins TRBV3-1 (or the pseudogene TRBV3-2) and TRBJ2-3; D gene ambiguous. The CDR3 extends over 15 amino acids. The germline V gene has CDR1 LGHDT and CDR2 YNNKEL (reference sequence). Trimming shortened V by 2 bases and J by 0 bases, and 9 bases separated the two germline ends.

This clone was seen a few times. The chain links TRBV6-1 to TRBJ2-5, with unresolved D. V lost 2 bases and J 7 bases, leaving 8 bases between the germline ends. The CDR3 runs 12 residues. The germline V gene has CDR1 MNHNS and CDR2 SASEGT. The CDR3 is CASSEFPRTQYF. As DNA, the CDR3 is TGTGCCAGCAGTGAATTCCCCCGGACCCAGTACTTC.

This rearrangement joins TRBV11-1 to TRBJ2-5, with TRBD2 identical over 12 bases. This CDR3 is built from 16 residues. Germline trimming cut 5 bases from V and 2 bases from J; bases unmatched to any gene: 6. Germline V gene sequence: CDR1 SGHAT, CDR2 FQDESV (reference sequence). CDR3 residues: CASSPTGLAGQETQYF. In DNA, the CDR3 is TGTGCCAGCAGCCCTACCGGACTAGCGGGGCAAGAGACCCAGTACTTC.

V is TRBV6-5 and J is TRBJ2-1; D might be TRBD1 (6 bases). CDR1 is MNHEY, CDR2 SVGAGI, per germline. CDR3 length: 15 amino acids. The V and J ends lost 5 bases and 10 bases respectively, with 21 bases between them. The CDR3 sequence: CASSPGQLPSGEQFF. The CDR3 bases are TGTGCCAGCAGTCCGGGACAACTCCCCTCCGGGGAGCAGTTCTTC.

The V call is TRBV6-5, the J call TRBJ2-5, with D tentatively TRBD2 (5 bases). The CDR3 contains 14 residues. Germline lookup yields CDR1 MNHEY and CDR2 SVGAGI. Trimming took 0 bases from V and 2 from J, leaving 7 bases between them. CDR3 in DNA: TGTGCCAGCAGTTACTCAGGGAGTCAAGAGACCCAGTACTTC. Protein: CASSYSGSQETQYF.

V gene TRBV19 combines with J gene TRBJ2-7; D gene unclear. Germline-derived CDR1 and CDR2 are LNHDA and SQIVND (reference sequence). The CDR3 spans 13 residues. Between the trimmed V and J ends, which lost 3 bases and 6 bases, there was a span of 12 bases. CDR3: CASSMSGWPEQYF. The CDR3 coding sequence is TGTGCCAGTAGTATGTCCGGGTGGCCCGAGCAGTACTTC.